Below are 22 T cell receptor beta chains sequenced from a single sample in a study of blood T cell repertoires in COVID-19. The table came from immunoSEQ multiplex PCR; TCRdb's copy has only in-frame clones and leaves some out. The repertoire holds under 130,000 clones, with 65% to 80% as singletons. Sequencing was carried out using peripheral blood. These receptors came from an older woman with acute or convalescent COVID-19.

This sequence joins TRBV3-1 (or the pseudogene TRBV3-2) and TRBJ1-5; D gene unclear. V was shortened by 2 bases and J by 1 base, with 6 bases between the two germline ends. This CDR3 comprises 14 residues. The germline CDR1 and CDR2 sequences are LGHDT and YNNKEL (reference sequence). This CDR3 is CASSQTGSNQPQHF. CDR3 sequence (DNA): TGTGCCAGCAGCCAAACGGGGAGCAATCAGCCCCAGCATTTT.

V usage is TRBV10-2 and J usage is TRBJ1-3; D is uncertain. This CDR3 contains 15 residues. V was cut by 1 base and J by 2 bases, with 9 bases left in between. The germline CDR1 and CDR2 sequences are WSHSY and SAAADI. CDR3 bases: TGCGCCAGCAGTGAGTTGGCAGTCACTGGAAACACCATATATTTT. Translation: CASSELAVTGNTIYF.

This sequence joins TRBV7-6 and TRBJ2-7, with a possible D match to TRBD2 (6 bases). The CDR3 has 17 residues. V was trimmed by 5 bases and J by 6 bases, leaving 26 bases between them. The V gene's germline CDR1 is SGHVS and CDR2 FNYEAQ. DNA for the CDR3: TGTGCCAGCAGCCGCGCCCTTGGACTAAGTACAACTAGCGAGCAGTACTTC. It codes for CASSRALGLSTTSEQYF.

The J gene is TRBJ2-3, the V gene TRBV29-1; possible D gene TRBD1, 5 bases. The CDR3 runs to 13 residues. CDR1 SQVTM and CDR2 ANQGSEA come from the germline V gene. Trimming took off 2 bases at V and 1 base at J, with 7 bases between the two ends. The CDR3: CSVEFRGTDTQYF. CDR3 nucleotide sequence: TGCAGCGTTGAATTCAGGGGCACAGATACGCAGTATTTT.

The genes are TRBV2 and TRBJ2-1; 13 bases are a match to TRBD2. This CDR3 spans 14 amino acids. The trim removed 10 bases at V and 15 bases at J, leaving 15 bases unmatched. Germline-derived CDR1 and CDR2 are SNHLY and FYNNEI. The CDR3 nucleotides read TGTGCCACCGCCCGTATTGGGACTAGCGGGGTGCCGTTCTTC. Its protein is CATARIGTSGVPFF. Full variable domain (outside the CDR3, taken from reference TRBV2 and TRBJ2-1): EPEVTQTPSHQVTQMGQEVILRCVPISNHLYFYWYRQILGQKVEFLVSFYNNEISEKSEIFDDQFSVERPDGSNFTLKIRSTKLEDSAMYFCATARIGTSGVPFFGPGTRLTVL.

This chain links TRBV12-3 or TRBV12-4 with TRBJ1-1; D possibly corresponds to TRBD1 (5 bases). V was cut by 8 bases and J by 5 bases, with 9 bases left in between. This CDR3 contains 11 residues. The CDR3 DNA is TGTGCCAGCGGTACAGGTACTGAAGCTTTCTTT. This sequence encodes CASGTGTEAFF.

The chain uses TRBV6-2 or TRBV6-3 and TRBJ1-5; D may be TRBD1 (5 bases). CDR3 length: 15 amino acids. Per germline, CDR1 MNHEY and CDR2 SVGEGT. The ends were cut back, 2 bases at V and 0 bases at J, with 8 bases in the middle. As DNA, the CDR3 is TGTGCCAGCAGTTACCAGGGCACTAGCAATCAGCCCCAGCATTTT. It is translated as CASSYQGTSNQPQHF.

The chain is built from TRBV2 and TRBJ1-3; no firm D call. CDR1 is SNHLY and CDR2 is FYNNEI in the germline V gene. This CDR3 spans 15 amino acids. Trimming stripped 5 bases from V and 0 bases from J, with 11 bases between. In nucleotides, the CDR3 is TGTGCCAGCAGTACTCTTCCTAGCTCTGGAAACACCATATATTTT. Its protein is CASSTLPSSGNTIYF.

The CDR3, as DNA: TGTGCCAGCAGCCAAGATGGAGGGGGAAACACCATATATTTT. Encoded protein: CASSQDGGGNTIYF. The chain employs TRBV3-1 (or the pseudogene TRBV3-2) and TRBJ1-3; no firm D call. There are 14 residues in the CDR3. V was clipped by 0 bases and J by 4 bases, with 7 bases between them. Germline V gives CDR1 LGHDT, CDR2 YNNKEL (reference sequence).

The DNA of the CDR3 is TGTGCCAGCAGTAGGGACAGGGCGGACGAGCAGTACTTC. Encoded protein: CASSRDRADEQYF. The rearrangement joins TRBV2 to TRBJ2-7, with 9 bases that match TRBD1. V lost 5 bases and J lost 5; bases outside the gene matches: 4. The CDR3 loop spans 13 amino acids. In germline, CDR1 is SNHLY, CDR2 FYNNEI.

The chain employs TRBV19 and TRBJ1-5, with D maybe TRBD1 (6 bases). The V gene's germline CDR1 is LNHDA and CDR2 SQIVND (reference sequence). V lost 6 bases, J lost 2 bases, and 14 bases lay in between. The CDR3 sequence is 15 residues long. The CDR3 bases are TGTGCCAGTAGCCGAGGGGGGGAGCGCAATCAGCCCCAGCATTTT. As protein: CASSRGGERNQPQHF.

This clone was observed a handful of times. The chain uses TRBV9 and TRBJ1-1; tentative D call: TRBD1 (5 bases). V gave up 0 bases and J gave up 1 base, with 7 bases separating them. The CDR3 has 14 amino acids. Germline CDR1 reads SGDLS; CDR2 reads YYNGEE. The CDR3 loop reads CASSVGQRNTEAFF. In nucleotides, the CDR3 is TGTGCCAGCAGCGTAGGACAGCGGAACACTGAAGCTTTCTTT.

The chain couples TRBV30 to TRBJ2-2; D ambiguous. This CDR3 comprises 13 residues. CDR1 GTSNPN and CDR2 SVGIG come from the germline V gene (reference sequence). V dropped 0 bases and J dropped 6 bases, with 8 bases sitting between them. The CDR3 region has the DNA TGTGCCTGGAGTGTGGGCCTCTCCGGGGAGCTGTTTTTT. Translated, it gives CAWSVGLSGELFF.

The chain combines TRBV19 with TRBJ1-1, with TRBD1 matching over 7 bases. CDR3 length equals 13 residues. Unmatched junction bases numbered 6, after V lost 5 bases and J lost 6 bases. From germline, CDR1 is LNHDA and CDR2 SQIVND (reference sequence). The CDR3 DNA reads TGTGCCAGTAGTGTATGGGACAGTCCTGAAGCTTTCTTT. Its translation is CASSVWDSPEAFF.

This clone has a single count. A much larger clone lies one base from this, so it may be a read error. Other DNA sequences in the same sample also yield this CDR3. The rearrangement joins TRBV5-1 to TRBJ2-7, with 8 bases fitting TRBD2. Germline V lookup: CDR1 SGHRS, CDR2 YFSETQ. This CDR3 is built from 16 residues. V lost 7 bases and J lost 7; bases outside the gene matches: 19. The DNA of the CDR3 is TGCGCCAGCTTGCGCCTTGGGGGGGGCCGGGGGGGGGAGCAGTACTTC. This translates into CASLRLGGGRGGEQYF.

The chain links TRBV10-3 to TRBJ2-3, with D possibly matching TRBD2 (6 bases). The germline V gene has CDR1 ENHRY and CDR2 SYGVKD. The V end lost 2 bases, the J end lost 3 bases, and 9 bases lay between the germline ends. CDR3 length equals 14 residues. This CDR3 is CAISERDLTDTQYF. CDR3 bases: TGTGCCATCAGTGAGAGGGACTTGACAGATACGCAGTATTTT.

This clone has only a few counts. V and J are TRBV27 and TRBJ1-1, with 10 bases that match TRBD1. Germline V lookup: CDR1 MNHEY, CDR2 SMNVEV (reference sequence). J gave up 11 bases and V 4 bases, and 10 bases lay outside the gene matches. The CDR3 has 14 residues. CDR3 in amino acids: CASSYRDRGAQAFF. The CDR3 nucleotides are TGTGCCAGCAGTTACCGGGACAGGGGCGCCCAGGCTTTCTTT.

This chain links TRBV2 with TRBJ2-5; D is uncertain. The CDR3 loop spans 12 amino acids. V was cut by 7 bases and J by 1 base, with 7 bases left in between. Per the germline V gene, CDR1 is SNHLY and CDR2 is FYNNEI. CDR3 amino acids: CASNTPQETQYF. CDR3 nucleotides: TGTGCCAGCAACACGCCCCAAGAGACCCAGTACTTC. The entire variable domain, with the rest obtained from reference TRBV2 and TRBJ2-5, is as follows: EPEVTQTPSHQVTQMGQEVILRCVPISNHLYFYWYRQILGQKVEFLVSFYNNEISEKSEIFDDQFSVERPDGSNFTLKIRSTKLEDSAMYFCASNTPQETQYFGPGTRLLVL.

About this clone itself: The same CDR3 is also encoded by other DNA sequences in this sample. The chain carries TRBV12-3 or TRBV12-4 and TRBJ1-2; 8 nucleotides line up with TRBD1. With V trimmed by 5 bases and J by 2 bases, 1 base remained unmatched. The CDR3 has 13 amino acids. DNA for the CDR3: TGTGCCAGCAGTCGACAGGGGAACTATGGCTACACCTTC. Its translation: CASSRQGNYGYTF.

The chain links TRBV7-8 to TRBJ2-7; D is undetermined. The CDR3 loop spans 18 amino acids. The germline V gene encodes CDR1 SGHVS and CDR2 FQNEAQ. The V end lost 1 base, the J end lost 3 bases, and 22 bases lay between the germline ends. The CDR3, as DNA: TGTGCCAGCAGCTTAGGGGCCAACCGTGGTACGAAAGGCTACGAGCAGTACTTC. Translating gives CASSLGANRGTKGYEQYF.

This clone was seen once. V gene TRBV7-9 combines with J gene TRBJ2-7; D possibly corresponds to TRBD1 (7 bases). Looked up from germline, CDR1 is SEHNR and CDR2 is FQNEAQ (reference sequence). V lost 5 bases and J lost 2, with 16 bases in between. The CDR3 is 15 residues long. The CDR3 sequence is CASSPLGGQTYEQYF. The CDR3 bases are TGTGCCAGCAGCCCCCTGGGGGGACAGACCTACGAGCAGTACTTC.

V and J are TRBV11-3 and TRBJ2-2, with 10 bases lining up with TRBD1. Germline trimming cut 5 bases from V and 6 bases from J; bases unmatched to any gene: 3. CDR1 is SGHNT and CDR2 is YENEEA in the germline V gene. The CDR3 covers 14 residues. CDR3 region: CASSLDRGSGELFF. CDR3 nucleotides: TGTGCCAGCAGCCTGGACAGGGGGTCCGGGGAGCTGTTTTTT. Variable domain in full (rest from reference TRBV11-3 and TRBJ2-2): EAGVVQSPRYKIIEKKQPVAFWCNPISGHNTLYWYLQNLGQGPELLIRYENEEAVDDSQLPKDRFSAERLKGVDSTLKIQPAELGDSAVYLCASSLDRGSGELFFGEGSRLTVL.